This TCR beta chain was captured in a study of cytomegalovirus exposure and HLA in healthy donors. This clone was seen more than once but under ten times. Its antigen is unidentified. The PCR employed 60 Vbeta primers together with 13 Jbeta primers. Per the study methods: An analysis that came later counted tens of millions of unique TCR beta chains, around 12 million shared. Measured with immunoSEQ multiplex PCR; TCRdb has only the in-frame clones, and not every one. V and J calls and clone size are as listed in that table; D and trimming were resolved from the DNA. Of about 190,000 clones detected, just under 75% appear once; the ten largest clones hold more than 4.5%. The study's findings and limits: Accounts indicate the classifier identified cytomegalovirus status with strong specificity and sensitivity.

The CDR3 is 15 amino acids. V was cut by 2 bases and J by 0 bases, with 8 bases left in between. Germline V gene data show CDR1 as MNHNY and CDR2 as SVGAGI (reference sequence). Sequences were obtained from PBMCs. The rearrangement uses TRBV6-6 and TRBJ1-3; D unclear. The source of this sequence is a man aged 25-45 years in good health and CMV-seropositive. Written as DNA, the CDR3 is TGTGCCAGCAGTTACCTAGAGATCTCTGGAAACACCATATATTTT. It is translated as CASSYLEISGNTIYF.